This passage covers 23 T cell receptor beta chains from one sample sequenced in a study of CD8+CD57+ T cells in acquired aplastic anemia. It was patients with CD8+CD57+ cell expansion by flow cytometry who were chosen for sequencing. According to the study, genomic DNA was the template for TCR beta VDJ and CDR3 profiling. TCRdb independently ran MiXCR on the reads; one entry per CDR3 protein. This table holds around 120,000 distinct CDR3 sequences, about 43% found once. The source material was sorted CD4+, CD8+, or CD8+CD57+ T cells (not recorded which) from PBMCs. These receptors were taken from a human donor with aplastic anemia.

The CDR3 loop reads CASSFGQRDTQYF. As DNA, the CDR3 is TGTGCCAGCAGCTTTGGACAGAGGGATACGCAGTATTTT. V usage is TRBV7-2 and J usage is TRBJ2-3; possible D gene TRBD1, 6 bases. Germline CDR1 reads SGHTA; CDR2 reads FQGNSA. The CDR3 has 13 amino acids. V was pared by 3 bases and J by 6 bases, with 10 bases between.

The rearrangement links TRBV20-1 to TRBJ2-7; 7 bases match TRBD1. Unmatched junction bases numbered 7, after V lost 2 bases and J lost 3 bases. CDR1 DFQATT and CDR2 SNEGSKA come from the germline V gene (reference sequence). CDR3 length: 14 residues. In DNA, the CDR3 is TGCAGTGCTAGACCTCGGGACAGTAACTACGAGCAGTACTTC. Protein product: CSARPRDSNYEQYF.

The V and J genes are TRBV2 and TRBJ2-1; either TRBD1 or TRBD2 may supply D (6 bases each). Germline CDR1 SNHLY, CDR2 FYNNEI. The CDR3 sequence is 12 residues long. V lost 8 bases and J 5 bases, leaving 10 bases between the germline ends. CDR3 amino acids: CASEGGHNEQFF. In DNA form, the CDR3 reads TGTGCCAGCGAGGGGGGCCACAATGAGCAGTTCTTC.

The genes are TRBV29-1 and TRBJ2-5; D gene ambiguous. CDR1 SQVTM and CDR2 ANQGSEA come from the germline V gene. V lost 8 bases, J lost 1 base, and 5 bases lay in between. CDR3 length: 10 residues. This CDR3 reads CSSSQETQYF. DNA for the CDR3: TGCAGCTCGAGCCAAGAGACCCAGTACTTC. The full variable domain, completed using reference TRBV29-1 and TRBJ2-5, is SAVISQKPSRDICQRGTSLTIQCQVDSQVTMMFWYRQQPGQSLTLIATANQGSEATYESGFVIDKFPISRPNLTFSTLTVSNMSPEDSSIYLCSSSQETQYFGPGTRLLVL.

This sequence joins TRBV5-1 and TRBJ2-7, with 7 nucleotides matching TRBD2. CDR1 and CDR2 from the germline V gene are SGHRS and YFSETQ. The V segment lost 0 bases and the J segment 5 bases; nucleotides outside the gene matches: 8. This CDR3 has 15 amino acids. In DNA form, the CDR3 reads TGCGCCAGCAGCTTGGTAGCGAGCGGGGTAAACGAGCAGTACTTC. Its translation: CASSLVASGVNEQYF.

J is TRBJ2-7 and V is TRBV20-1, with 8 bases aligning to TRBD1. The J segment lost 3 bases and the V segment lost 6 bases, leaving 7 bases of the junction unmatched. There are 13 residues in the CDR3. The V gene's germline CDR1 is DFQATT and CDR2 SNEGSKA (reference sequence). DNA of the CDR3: TGCAGTGCCCCGACAGGGGAACGCTACGAGCAGTACTTC. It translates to CSAPTGERYEQYF.

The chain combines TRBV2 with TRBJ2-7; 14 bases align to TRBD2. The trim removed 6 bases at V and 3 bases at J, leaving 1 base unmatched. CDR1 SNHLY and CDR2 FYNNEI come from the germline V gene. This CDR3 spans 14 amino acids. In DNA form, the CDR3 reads TGTGCCAGCAGGGGGACTAGCGGGGGCTACGAGCAGTACTTC. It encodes CASRGTSGGYEQYF.

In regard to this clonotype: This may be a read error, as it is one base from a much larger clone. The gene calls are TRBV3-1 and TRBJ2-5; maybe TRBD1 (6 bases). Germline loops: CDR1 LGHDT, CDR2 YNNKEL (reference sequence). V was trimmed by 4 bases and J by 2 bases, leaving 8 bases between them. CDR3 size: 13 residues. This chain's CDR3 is CASSPRGQETQYF. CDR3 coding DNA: TGTGCCAGCAGCCCAAGGGGGCAAGAGACCCAGTACTTC.

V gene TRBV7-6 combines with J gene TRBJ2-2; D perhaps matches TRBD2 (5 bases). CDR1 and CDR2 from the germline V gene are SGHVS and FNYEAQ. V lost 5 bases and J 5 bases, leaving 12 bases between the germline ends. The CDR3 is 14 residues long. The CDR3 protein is CASSMDFMTGELFF. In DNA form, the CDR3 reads TGTGCCAGCAGCATGGACTTTATGACCGGGGAGCTGTTTTTT. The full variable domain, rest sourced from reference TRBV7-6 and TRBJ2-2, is GAGVSQSPRYKVTKRGQDVALRCDPISGHVSLYWYRQALGQGPEFLTYFNYEAQQDKSGLPNDRFSAERPEGSISTLTIQRTEQRDSAMYRCASSMDFMTGELFFGEGSRLTVL.

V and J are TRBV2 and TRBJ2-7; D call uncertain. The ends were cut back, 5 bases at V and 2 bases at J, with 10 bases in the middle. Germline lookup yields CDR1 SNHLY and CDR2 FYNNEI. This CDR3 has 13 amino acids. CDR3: CASSPNLPYEQYF. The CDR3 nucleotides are TGTGCCAGCAGTCCGAACTTACCCTACGAGCAGTACTTC.

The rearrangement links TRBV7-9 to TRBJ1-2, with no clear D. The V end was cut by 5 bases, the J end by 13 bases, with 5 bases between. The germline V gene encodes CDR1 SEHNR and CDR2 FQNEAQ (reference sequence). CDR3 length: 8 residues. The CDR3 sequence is CASSATTF. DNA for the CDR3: TGTGCCAGCAGCGCCACCACCTTC.

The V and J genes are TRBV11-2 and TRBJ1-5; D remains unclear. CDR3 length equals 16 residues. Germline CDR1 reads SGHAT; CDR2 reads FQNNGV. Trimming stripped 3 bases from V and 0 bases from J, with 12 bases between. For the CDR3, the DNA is TGTGCCAGCAGCTTGCGCGCAGGAGATAGCAATCAGCCCCAGCATTTT. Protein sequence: CASSLRAGDSNQPQHF.

As DNA, the CDR3 is TGTGCCACCGCGGCACCTCGGGGCGAGCAGTACTTC. This encodes CATAAPRGEQYF. The chain uses TRBV24-1 and TRBJ2-7, with D tentatively TRBD2 (5 bases). V lost 9 bases to trimming and J lost 6 bases, with 14 bases between them. The CDR3 totals 12 residues. The germline V gene encodes CDR1 KGHDR and CDR2 SFDVKD.

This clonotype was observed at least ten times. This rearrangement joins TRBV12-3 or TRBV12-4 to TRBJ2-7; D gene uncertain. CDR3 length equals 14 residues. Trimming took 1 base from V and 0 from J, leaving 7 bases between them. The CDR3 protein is CASSLDIISYEQYF. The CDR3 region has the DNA TGTGCCAGCAGTTTAGACATAATCTCCTACGAGCAGTACTTC.

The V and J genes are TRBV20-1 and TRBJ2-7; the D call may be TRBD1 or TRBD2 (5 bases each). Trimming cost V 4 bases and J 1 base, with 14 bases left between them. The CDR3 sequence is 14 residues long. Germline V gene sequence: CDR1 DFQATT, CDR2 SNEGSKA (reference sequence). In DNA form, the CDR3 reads TGCAGTGCTAAGAGGGGAGTGGGGTCCTACGAGCAGTACTTC. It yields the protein CSAKRGVGSYEQYF.

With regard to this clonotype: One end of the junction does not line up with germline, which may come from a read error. CDR3 in amino acids: CASSVGGVRDQPQHF. The CDR3 coding sequence is TGTGCCAGCAGCGTAGGAGGGGTTCGTGATCAGCCCCAGCATTTT. The genes are TRBV10-1 and TRBJ1-5; a weak D match, TRBD1 (5 bases). Germline V gene lookup returns CDR1 WNHNN and CDR2 SYGVQD (reference sequence). This CDR3 region has 15 residues.

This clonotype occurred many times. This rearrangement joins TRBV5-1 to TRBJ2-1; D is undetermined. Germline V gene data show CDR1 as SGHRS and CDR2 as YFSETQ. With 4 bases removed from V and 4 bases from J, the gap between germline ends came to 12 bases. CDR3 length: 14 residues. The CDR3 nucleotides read TGCGCCAGCAGCCCAATAGAACCATACAATGAGCAGTTCTTC. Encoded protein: CASSPIEPYNEQFF.

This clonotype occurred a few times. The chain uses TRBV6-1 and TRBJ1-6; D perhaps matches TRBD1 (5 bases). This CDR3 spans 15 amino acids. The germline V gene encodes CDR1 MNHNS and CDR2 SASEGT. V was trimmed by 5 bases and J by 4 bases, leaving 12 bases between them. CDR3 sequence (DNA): TGTGCCAGCAGTCCCAACAGGAATTATAATTCACCCCTCCACTTT. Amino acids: CASSPNRNYNSPLHF.

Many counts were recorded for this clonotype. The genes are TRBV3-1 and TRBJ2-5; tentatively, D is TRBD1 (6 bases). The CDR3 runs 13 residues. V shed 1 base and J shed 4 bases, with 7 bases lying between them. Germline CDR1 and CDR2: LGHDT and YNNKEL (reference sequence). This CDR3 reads CASSQGRGETQYF. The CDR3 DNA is TGTGCCAGCAGCCAAGGCAGGGGAGAGACCCAGTACTTC.

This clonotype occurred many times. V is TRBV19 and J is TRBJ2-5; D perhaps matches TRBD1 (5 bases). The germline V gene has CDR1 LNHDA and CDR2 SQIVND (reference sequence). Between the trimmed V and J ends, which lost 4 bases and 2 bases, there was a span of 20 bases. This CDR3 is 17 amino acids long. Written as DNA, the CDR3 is TGTGCCAGTAGTACCAGTTCGAGTGGGGCAGGGCAAGAGACCCAGTACTTC. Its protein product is CASSTSSSGAGQETQYF.

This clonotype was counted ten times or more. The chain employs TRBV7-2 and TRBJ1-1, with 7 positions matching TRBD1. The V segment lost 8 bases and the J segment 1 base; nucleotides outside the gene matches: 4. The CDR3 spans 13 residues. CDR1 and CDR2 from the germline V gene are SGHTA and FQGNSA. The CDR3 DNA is TGTGCCAGCGCTCGACAGGGGAACACTGAAGCTTTCTTT. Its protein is CASARQGNTEAFF.

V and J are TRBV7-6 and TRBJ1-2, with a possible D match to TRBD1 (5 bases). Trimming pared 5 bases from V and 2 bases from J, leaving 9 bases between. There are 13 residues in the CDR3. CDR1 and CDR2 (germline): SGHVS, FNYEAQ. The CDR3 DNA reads TGTGCCAGCAGCCGACAGCAAAACTATGGCTACACCTTC. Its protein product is CASSRQQNYGYTF.

This chain's CDR3 is CASSHRGQISDTF. The CDR3 region has the DNA TGTGCCAGCTCCCATAGGGGGCAAATATCGGACACCTTC. This rearrangement joins TRBV2 to TRBJ1-2, with 7 bases lining up with TRBD1. The CDR3 runs 13 residues. V was pared by 8 bases and J by 12 bases, with 15 bases of the junction left unmatched. CDR1 SNHLY and CDR2 FYNNEI come from the germline V gene.